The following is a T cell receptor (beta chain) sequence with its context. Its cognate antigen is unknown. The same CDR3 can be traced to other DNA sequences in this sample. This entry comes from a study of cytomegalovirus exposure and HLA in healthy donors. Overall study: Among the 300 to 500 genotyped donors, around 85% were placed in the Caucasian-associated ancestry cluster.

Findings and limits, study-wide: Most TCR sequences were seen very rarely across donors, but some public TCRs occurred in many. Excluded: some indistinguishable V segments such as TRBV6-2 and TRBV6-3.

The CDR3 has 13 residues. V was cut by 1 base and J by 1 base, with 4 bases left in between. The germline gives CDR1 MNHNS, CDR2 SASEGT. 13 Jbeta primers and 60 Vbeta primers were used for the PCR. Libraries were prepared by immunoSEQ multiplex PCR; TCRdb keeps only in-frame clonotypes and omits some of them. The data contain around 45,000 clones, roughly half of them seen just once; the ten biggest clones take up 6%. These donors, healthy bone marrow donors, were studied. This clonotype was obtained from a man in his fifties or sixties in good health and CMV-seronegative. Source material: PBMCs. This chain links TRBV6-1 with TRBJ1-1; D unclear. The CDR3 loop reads CASSEERNTEAFF. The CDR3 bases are TGTGCCAGCAGTGAAGAGCGGAACACTGAAGCTTTCTTT.